The 18 T cell receptor beta chains given below trace back to one sample, sequenced in a study of blood T cell repertoires in COVID-19. Sequencing was performed with immunoSEQ multiplex PCR; in TCRdb, only in-frame clones are kept and a portion is missing. The profile covers roughly 210,000 clones, with around nine tenths appearing a single time and approximately 7.3% taken by the ten largest. The source material was PBMCs or T cells enriched from blood (not recorded which). The receptors were gathered from a young man in a cohort exposed to, infected with or recovered from COVID-19 (not recorded which).

The chain combines TRBV11-2 with TRBJ2-7; 9 bases are shared with TRBD2. In germline, CDR1 is SGHAT, CDR2 FQNNGV. V lost 2 bases and J lost 6; bases outside the gene matches: 8. CDR3 size: 15 residues. The CDR3 nucleotides read TGTGCCAGCAGCTTACAAGGAGCGGGAGGCGGCGAGCAGTACTTC. Protein product: CASSLQGAGGGEQYF.

The J gene is TRBJ2-7, the V gene TRBV7-3; D is unresolved. Germline V gene lookup returns CDR1 SGHTA and CDR2 FQGTGA. The V end was cut by 4 bases, the J end by 3 bases, with 10 bases between. The CDR3 extends over 13 amino acids. The CDR3 bases are TGTGCCAGCAGCTCCTACGCTAACTACGAGCAGTACTTC. It codes for CASSSYANYEQYF.

The chain has TRBV10-3 and TRBJ1-1; a possible D gene is TRBD1 (6 bases). The CDR3 is 15 amino acids. With 9 bases removed from V and 1 base from J, the gap between germline ends came to 18 bases. Germline CDR1 is ENHRY and CDR2 is SYGVKD. The CDR3 sequence: CAIKTLDSSNTEAFF. The DNA of the CDR3 is TGTGCCATTAAAACACTGGACAGCTCGAACACTGAAGCTTTCTTT.

This clone has more than one count but fewer than ten. V usage is TRBV6-2 or TRBV6-3 and J usage is TRBJ2-7, with TRBD1 matching 10 bases. Germline CDR1 and CDR2: MNHEY and SVGEGT. The CDR3 is 15 residues long. The J segment lost 4 bases and the V segment lost 2 bases, leaving 5 bases of the junction unmatched. In nucleotides, the CDR3 is TGTGCCAGCAGTTACCGACCGGGACAGGGGTACGAGCAGTACTTC. Protein sequence: CASSYRPGQGYEQYF.

The chain joins TRBV7-3 to TRBJ1-1; 10 bases are a match to TRBD1. Germline V CDR1 and CDR2: SGHTA, FQGTGA. The trim removed 5 bases at V and 3 bases at J, leaving 3 bases unmatched. This CDR3 has 14 residues. CDR3 amino acids: CASSQGQGHTEAFF. Written as DNA, the CDR3 is TGTGCCAGCAGCCAGGGACAGGGGCACACTGAAGCTTTCTTT.

The chain is built from TRBV19 and TRBJ1-5, with D possibly TRBD1 on 5 matching bases. This CDR3 has 15 residues. Trimming took off 3 bases at V and 0 bases at J, with 9 bases between the two ends. CDR1 and CDR2 (germline): LNHDA, SQIVND (reference sequence). CDR3 loop: CASSIGTDSNQPQHF. The CDR3 nucleotides read TGTGCCAGTAGTATCGGGACTGATAGCAATCAGCCCCAGCATTTT.

This clone showed up just once. This CDR3 is CASSLDRASYPYNEQFF. For the CDR3, the DNA is TGCGCCAGCAGCTTGGACAGGGCGTCCTATCCCTACAATGAGCAGTTCTTC. The chain couples TRBV5-1 to TRBJ2-1; possibly TRBD1 for D (6 bases). The CDR3 sequence is 17 residues long. The ends were cut back, 0 bases at V and 2 bases at J, with 15 bases in the middle. Germline-derived CDR1 and CDR2 are SGHRS and YFSETQ.

In this sample, this clone turned up once. The V gene is TRBV18, the J gene TRBJ2-1; maybe TRBD2 (5 bases). This CDR3 is built from 15 residues. Germline assignment: CDR1 KGHSH and CDR2 LQKENI. Trimming pared 3 bases from V and 5 bases from J, leaving 14 bases between. The CDR3 here is CASSPRLTRDNEQFF. The CDR3 nucleotides are TGTGCCAGCTCACCGAGGCTAACGCGGGACAATGAGCAGTTCTTC.

The V gene is TRBV27, the J gene TRBJ1-1, with D unresolved. The V gene's germline CDR1 is MNHEY and CDR2 SMNVEV (reference sequence). The CDR3 runs 14 residues. Trimming cost V 0 bases and J 5 bases, with 10 bases left between them. The DNA for the CDR3 is TGTGCCAGCAGTTTATCGTTTGGGAGGACTGAAGCTTTCTTT. Encoded protein: CASSLSFGRTEAFF.

The chain recombines TRBV28 with TRBJ1-5; tentatively, D is TRBD1 (5 bases). The length of the CDR3 is 16 residues. Trimming removed 4 bases at V and 0 bases at J, with 13 bases between. CDR1 is MDHEN and CDR2 is SYDVKM in the germline V gene. This CDR3 is CASSSKGFYSNQPQHF. The CDR3 DNA reads as TGTGCCAGCAGTTCCAAGGGGTTCTATAGCAATCAGCCCCAGCATTTT.

This clone was observed a few times. The chain carries TRBV4-1 and TRBJ2-7; 7 bases align to TRBD2. Germline V gene lookup returns CDR1 MGHRA and CDR2 YSYEKL. The V segment lost 2 bases and the J segment 2 bases; nucleotides outside the gene matches: 12. This CDR3 region has 17 residues. This CDR3 is CASSQRLSGSGTYEQYF. The CDR3 DNA is TGCGCCAGCAGCCAAAGACTTAGCGGGTCGGGGACCTACGAGCAGTACTTC.

The chain uses TRBV27 and TRBJ2-1; the match to TRBD1 covers 8 bases. CDR3 length: 16 residues. J lost 6 bases, V lost 5 bases, and 12 bases had no gene match. The V gene's germline CDR1 is MNHEY and CDR2 SMNVEV (reference sequence). The CDR3 DNA follows: TGTGCCAGCAGTCCCCGGACAGGGTGGTTGGGCAATGAGCAGTTCTTC. Amino acid sequence: CASSPRTGWLGNEQFF.

This clone came up once. The chain couples TRBV10-1 to TRBJ2-2, with TRBD2 matching 9 bases. The germline V gene has CDR1 WNHNN and CDR2 SYGVQD (reference sequence). CDR3 length: 14 amino acids. The V gene end was trimmed by 4 bases and the J gene end by 5 bases; junction bases not matched to a gene: 2. This CDR3 reads CASSAAGGTGELFF. CDR3 coding DNA: TGCGCCAGCAGTGCCGCGGGAGGGACCGGGGAGCTGTTTTTT.

This chain joins TRBV5-4 and TRBJ2-2, with TRBD2 as a possible D gene (5 bases). The CDR3 totals 14 residues. Germline lookup yields CDR1 SGHNT and CDR2 YYREEE (reference sequence). Trimming shortened V by 0 bases and J by 5 bases, and 8 bases separated the two germline ends. The CDR3 DNA reads as TGTGCCAGCAGCTTGGATCCGGGGACCGGGGAGCTGTTTTTT. This translates into CASSLDPGTGELFF.

The CDR3 is CASSPVAGYSYNEQFF. CDR3 sequence (DNA): TGTGCCAGCAGTCCGGTAGCGGGGTACTCCTACAATGAGCAGTTCTTC. This chain joins TRBV27 and TRBJ2-1; 8 nucleotides line up with TRBD2. The CDR3 totals 16 residues. From germline, CDR1 is MNHEY and CDR2 SMNVEV (reference sequence). V shed 5 bases and J 0 bases; nucleotides not matched to a gene: 6.

The CDR3 DNA reads as TGTGCCAGCTCCGGGGGGGTCGAAGAGACCCAGTACTTC. Protein product: CASSGGVEETQYF. The rearrangement joins TRBV18 to TRBJ2-5; 8 bases agree with TRBD2. The CDR3 sequence is 13 residues long. Trimming took 6 bases from V and 3 from J; bases not matched to a gene: 3. The V gene's germline CDR1 is KGHSH and CDR2 LQKENI.

The chain recombines TRBV11-2 with TRBJ2-7; 9 bases map to TRBD1. The germline V gene encodes CDR1 SGHAT and CDR2 FQNNGV. With 5 bases clipped from V and 3 bases from J, the junction kept 5 bases outside the gene matches. The CDR3 runs 14 residues. The CDR3 DNA is TGTGCCAGCAGCCCGGCGACAGGGGGCTACGAGCAGTACTTC. Protein product: CASSPATGGYEQYF.

The J gene is TRBJ2-3, the V gene TRBV11-2, with TRBD2 identical over 10 bases. Germline V gene data show CDR1 as SGHAT and CDR2 as FQNNGV. The CDR3 runs to 18 residues. V gave up 5 bases and J gave up 6 bases; unmatched junction bases: 17. The CDR3 DNA follows: TGTGCCAGCAGCCCCCGACTGAGGGGGAGCGGGAGGGCGGATACGCAGTATTTT. This sequence encodes CASSPRLRGSGRADTQYF.